This is a list of T cell receptor beta chains from one sample in a study of shared clonotypes between healthy human individuals. The repertoire was sequenced with immunoSEQ multiplex PCR; TCRdb's copy has only in-frame clones and lacks some. The table includes over a million clones, around 95% detected once. The sample comprised naive CD4+ T cells sorted from blood. The receptors shown here come from a man aged 25-45 years in good health. CDR3s include the opening cysteine and the closing phenylalanine or tryptophan. D genes are given only for firm matches. The listing skips clone size in some rows; elsewhere it reads once, few, many or a size class.

J gene: TRBJ1-1; D gene: NA; V gene: TRBV5-1; clone size: NA; CDR3 DNA: TGCGCCAGCAGCTTAAACAGAGGGAACACTGAAGCTTTCTTT; CDR3 protein: CASSLNRGNTEAFF
J gene: TRBJ1-1; D gene: NA; V gene: TRBV5-1; clone size: NA; CDR3 DNA: TGCGCCAGCAGCTTAAACGAGAACACTGAAGCTTTCTTT; CDR3 protein: CASSLNENTEAFF
J gene: TRBJ2-1; D gene: TRBD2; V gene: TRBV2; clone size: once; CDR3 DNA: TGTGCCAGCAGCTTGGGACTAGCGGGAGGGAATGAGCAGTTCTTC; CDR3 protein: CASSLGLAGGNEQFF
J gene: TRBJ2-1; D gene: NA; V gene: TRBV5-1; clone size: NA; CDR3 DNA: TGCGCCAGCAGCTTGTCGGGGCGCGACAATGAGCAGTTCTTC; CDR3 protein: CASSLSGRDNEQFF
J gene: TRBJ2-1; D gene: NA; V gene: TRBV7-9; clone size: NA; CDR3 DNA: TGTGCCAGCAGGACCGGAGGGGGGGAGGGTTCCTACAATGAGCAGTTCTTC; CDR3 protein: CASRTGGGEGSYNEQFF
J gene: TRBJ1-2; D gene: TRBD1; V gene: TRBV7-9; clone size: NA; CDR3 DNA: TGTGCCAGCAGCCCGACAGGGGGCTACACCTTC; CDR3 protein: CASSPTGGYTF
J gene: TRBJ2-1; D gene: TRBD1; V gene: TRBV11-3; clone size: NA; CDR3 DNA: TGTGCCAGCAGCTCCGGACGGCCTAGAAAGGGGGCGGTCTTCGATGAGCAGTTCTTC; CDR3 protein: CASSSGRPRKGAVFDEQFF
J gene: TRBJ2-1; D gene: TRBD2; V gene: TRBV11-2; clone size: NA; CDR3 DNA: TGTGCCAGCAGCTTAGGTCGCCTAGCGGGAGGGCCGGGGTACAATGAGCAGTTCTTC; CDR3 protein: CASSLGRLAGGPGYNEQFF
J gene: TRBJ2-1; D gene: TRBD2; V gene: TRBV10-3; clone size: NA; CDR3 DNA: TGTGCCACCCGCTCCGGGACTAGCGGGACTATTGAGCAGTTCTTC; CDR3 protein: CATRSGTSGTIEQFF
J gene: TRBJ2-7; D gene: TRBD1; V gene: TRBV30; clone size: NA; CDR3 DNA: TGTGCCTGGAGCATTAGACAGGGCTACGAGCAGTACTTC; CDR3 protein: CAWSIRQGYEQYF
J gene: TRBJ2-6; D gene: NA; V gene: TRBV12-2; clone size: NA; CDR3 DNA: TGTGCAAGTCGCCGCGGGGTTGAGACTGGGGCCAACGTCCTGACTTTC; CDR3 protein: CASRRGVETGANVLTF
J gene: TRBJ1-1; D gene: NA; V gene: TRBV7-7; clone size: NA; CDR3 DNA: TGTGCTAGCAGCGTTGAAGAGGGTAGTGAAGCTTTCTTT; CDR3 protein: CASSVEEGSEAFF
J gene: TRBJ1-2; D gene: NA; V gene: TRBV7-9; clone size: NA; CDR3 DNA: TGTGCCAGCAGCCTAGTAGGGGATTCCTATGGCTACACCTTC; CDR3 protein: CASSLVGDSYGYTF
J gene: TRBJ2-1; D gene: TRBD1; V gene: TRBV9; clone size: NA; CDR3 DNA: TGTGCCAGCAGCCTGGGACAGGGGGCGGTATATGAGCAGTTCTTC; CDR3 protein: CASSLGQGAVYEQFF
J gene: TRBJ2-3; D gene: NA; V gene: TRBV18; clone size: NA; CDR3 DNA: TGTGCCAGCTCGGGCGGGAGCACAGATACGCAGTATTTT; CDR3 protein: CASSGGSTDTQYF
J gene: TRBJ2-5; D gene: NA; V gene: TRBV20-1; clone size: NA; CDR3 DNA: TGCAGTGCTAGAGTCGAGACCCAGTACTTC; CDR3 protein: CSARVETQYF
J gene: TRBJ2-5; D gene: TRBD2; V gene: TRBV5-6; clone size: once; CDR3 DNA: TGTGCCAGCAGCTCCCCCCCGGGGACTAGCGGGCAGGAGACCCAGTACTTC; CDR3 protein: CASSSPPGTSGQETQYF
J gene: TRBJ1-4; D gene: NA; V gene: TRBV21-1; clone size: NA; CDR3 DNA: TGTGCCAGCAACATACTCGACAGGGGCTGTGAAAAACTGTTTTTT; CDR3 protein: CASNILDRGCEKLFF